This T cell receptor beta chain came from a study of shared clonotypes between healthy human individuals. An assay was performed, and its level was deep. Every immunoSEQ plate was one replicate of a subset's evenly spread DNA. Only in-frame clones appear in the TCRdb table, and some are missing; sequencing was by immunoSEQ multiplex PCR. The sample carries fewer than 600,000 clones, around 76% recorded once. Germline V CDR1 and CDR2: MDHEN, SYDVKM. Unmatched junction bases numbered 18, after V lost 8 bases and J lost 6 bases. The CDR3 length is 17 residues. The study drew its donors from healthy HIV-negative adults without recent acute infections or vaccinations. It was tens of millions of PBMCs that unsorted samples used for genomic DNA.

This TCR was sampled from a woman aged 40 to 50 in good health. Some clones in this sample may be carry-over from other donors' samples. The sample consisted of PBMCs. The chain recombines TRBV28 with TRBJ1-4, with 7 bases identical to TRBD1. CDR3 DNA: TGTGCCAGCTGGAGTCGACAGGGAAAATTGGAAGATGAAAAACTGTTTTTT. Translation: CASWSRQGKLEDEKLFF.